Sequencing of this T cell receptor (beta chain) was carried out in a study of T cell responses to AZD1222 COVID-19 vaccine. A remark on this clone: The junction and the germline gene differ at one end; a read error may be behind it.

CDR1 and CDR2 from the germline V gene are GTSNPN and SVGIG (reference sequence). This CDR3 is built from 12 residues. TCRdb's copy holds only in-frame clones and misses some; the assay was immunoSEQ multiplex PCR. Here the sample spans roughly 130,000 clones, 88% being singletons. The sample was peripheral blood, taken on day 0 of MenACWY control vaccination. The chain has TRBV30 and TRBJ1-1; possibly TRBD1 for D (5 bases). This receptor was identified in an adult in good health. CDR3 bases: TGTGCCAGGAGAGGAGGAGGGGCTGAAGCTTTCTTT. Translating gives CARRGGGAEAFF.